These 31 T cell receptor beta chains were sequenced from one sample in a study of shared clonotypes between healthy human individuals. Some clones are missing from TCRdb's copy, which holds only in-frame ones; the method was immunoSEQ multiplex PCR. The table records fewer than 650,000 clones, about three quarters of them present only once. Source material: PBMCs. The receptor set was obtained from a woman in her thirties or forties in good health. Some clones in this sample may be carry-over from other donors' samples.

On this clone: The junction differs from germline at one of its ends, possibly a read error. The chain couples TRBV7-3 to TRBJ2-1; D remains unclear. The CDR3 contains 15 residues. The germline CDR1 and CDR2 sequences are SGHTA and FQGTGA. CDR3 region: CASRNAGPKYDEQFF. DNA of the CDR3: TGTGCCAGCAGGAACGCAGGACCAAAGTACGATGAGCAATTCTTC.

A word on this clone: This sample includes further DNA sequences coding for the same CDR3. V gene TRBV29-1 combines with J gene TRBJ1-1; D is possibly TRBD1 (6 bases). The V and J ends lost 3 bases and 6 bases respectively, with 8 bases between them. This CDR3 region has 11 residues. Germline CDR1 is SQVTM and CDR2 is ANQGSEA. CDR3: CSVEGGAEAFF. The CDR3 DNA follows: TGCAGCGTTGAGGGGGGCGCTGAAGCTTTCTTT.

This CDR3 reads CASSYRGPLSYEQYF. The CDR3 DNA is TGTGCCAGCAGTTACAGGGGACCCCTGAGTTACGAGCAGTACTTC. The chain carries TRBV28 and TRBJ2-7; 7 bases are shared with TRBD1. This CDR3 region has 15 residues. The J segment lost 4 bases and the V segment lost 4 bases, leaving 10 bases of the junction unmatched. The V gene's germline CDR1 is MDHEN and CDR2 SYDVKM.

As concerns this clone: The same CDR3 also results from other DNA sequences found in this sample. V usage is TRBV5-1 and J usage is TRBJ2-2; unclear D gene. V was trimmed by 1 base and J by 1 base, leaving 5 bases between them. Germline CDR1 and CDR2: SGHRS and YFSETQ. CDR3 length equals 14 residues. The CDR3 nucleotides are TGCGCCAGCAGCTTGCTGCAGAACACCGGGGAGCTGTTTTTT. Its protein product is CASSLLQNTGELFF.

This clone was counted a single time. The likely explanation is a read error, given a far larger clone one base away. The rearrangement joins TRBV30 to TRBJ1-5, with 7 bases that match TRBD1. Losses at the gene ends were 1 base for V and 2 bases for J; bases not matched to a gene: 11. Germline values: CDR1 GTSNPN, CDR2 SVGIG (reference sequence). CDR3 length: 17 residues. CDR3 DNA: TGTGCCTGGAGTGACGGCAGGGGGAGCGACGGCAATCAGCCCCAGCATTTT. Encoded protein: CAWSDGRGSDGNQPQHF.

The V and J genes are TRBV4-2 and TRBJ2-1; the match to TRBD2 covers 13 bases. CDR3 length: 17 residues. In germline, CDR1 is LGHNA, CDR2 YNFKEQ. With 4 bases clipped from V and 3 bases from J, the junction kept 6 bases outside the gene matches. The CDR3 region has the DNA TGTGCCAGCAGCCTTGGGACTAGCGGGAAGAACTACAATGAGCAGTTCTTC. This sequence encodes CASSLGTSGKNYNEQFF.

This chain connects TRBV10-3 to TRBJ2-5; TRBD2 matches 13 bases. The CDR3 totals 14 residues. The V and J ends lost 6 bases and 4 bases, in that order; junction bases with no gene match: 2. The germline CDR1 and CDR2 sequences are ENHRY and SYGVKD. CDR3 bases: TGTGCCATCAGCACTAGCGGGAGGGCAGAGACCCAGTACTTC. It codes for CAISTSGRAETQYF.

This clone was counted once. This CDR3 reads CASSSGATLSTDTQYF. For the CDR3, the DNA is TGTGCCAGCAGCTCGGGGGCCACCCTTAGCACAGATACGCAGTATTTT. This chain connects TRBV5-6 to TRBJ2-3; the D call may be TRBD1 or TRBD2 (6 bases each). This CDR3 contains 16 residues. Germline CDR1 reads SGHDT; CDR2 reads YYEEEE. Trimming removed 3 bases from V and 0 bases from J, with 14 bases in between.

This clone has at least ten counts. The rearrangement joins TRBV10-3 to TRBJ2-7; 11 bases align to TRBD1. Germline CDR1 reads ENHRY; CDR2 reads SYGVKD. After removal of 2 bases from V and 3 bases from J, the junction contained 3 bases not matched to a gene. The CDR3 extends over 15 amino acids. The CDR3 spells CAISERGTGGYEQYF. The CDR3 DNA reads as TGTGCCATCAGTGAGCGCGGGACAGGGGGCTACGAGCAGTACTTC.

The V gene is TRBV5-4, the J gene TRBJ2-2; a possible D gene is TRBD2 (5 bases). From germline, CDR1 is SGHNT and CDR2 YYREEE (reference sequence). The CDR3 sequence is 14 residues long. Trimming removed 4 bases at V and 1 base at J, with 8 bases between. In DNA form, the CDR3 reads TGTGCCAGCAGCCTCGGGATGAACACCGGGGAGCTGTTTTTT. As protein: CASSLGMNTGELFF.

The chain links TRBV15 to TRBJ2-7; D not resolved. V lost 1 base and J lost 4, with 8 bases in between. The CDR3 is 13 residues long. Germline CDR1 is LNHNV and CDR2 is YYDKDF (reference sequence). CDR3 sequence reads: CATSRVLRYEQYF. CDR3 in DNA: TGTGCCACCAGCAGAGTCCTGAGGTACGAGCAGTACTTC.

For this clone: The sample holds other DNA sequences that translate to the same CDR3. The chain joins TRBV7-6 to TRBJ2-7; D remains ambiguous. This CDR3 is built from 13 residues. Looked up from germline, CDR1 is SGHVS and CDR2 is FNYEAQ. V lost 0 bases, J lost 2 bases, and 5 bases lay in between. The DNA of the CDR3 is TGTGCCAGCAGCTTAGCCGTACCCTACGAGCAGTACTTC. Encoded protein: CASSLAVPYEQYF.

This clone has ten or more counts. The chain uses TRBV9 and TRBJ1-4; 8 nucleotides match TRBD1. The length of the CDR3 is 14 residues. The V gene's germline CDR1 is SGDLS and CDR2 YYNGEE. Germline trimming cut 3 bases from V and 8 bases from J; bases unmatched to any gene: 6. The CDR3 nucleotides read TGTGCCAGCAGCGCCCAGGGGGCTGGAGAAAAACTGTTTTTT. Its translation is CASSAQGAGEKLFF.

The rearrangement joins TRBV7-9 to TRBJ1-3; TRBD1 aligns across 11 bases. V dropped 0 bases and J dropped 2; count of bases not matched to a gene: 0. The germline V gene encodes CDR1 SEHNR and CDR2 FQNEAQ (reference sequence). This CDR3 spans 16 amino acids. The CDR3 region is CASSLAGQGAGNTIYF. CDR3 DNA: TGTGCCAGCAGCTTAGCGGGACAGGGGGCTGGAAACACCATATATTTT.

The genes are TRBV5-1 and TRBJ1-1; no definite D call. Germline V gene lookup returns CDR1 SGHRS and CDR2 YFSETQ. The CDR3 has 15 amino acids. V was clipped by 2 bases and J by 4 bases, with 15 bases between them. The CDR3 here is CASSFTGEGLTEAFF. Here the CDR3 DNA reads TGCGCCAGCAGCTTTACGGGTGAGGGCCTCACTGAAGCTTTCTTT.

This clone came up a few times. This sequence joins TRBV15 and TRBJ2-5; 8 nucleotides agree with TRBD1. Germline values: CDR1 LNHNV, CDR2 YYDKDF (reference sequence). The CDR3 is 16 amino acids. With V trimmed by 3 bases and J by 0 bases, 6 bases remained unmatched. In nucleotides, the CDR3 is TGTGCCACCAGCAGCCCCCAGGGGGCACACCAAGAGACCCAGTACTTC. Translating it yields CATSSPQGAHQETQYF.

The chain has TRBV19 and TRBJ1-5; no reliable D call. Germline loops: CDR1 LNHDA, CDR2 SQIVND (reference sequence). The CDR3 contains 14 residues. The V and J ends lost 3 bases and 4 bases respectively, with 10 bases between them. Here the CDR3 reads CASSMFDRNQPQHF. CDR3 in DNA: TGTGCCAGTAGTATGTTTGACCGGAATCAGCCCCAGCATTTT.

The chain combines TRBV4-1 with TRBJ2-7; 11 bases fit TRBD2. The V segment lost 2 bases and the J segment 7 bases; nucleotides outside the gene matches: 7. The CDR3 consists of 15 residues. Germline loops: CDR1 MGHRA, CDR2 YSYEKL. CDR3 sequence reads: CASSQPLAGGGEQYF. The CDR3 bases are TGCGCCAGCAGCCAACCCTTAGCGGGAGGGGGTGAGCAGTACTTC.

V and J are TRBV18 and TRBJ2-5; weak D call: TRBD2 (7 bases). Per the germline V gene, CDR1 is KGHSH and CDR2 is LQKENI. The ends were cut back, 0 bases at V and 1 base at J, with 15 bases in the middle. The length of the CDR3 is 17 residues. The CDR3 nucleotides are TGTGCCAGCTCACCACCGGGGGGGCGAAGAAGCCAAGAGACCCAGTACTTC. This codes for CASSPPGGRRSQETQYF.

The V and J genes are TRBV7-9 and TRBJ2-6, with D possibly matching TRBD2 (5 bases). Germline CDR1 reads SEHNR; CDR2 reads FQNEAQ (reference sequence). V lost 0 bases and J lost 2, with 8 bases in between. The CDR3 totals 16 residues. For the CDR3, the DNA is TGTGCCAGCAGCTTAGCGGGAGCAGCTGGGGCCAACGTCCTGACTTTC. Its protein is CASSLAGAAGANVLTF.

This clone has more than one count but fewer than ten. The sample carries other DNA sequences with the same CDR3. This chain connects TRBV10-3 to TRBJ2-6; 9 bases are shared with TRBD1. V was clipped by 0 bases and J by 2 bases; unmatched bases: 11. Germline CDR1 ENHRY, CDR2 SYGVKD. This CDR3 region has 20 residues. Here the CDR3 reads CAISESTGTGWLAGANVLTF. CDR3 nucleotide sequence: TGTGCCATCAGTGAGTCAACAGGGACAGGGTGGTTGGCTGGGGCCAACGTCCTGACTTTC.

CDR3 amino acids: CASSSKTGIRELFF. The CDR3 DNA reads as TGTGCCAGCAGCTCGAAGACAGGGATCAGGGAGCTGTTTTTT. The chain recombines TRBV5-4 with TRBJ2-2; 7 nucleotides line up with TRBD1. V was pared by 3 bases and J by 9 bases, with 8 bases of the junction left unmatched. The germline V gene encodes CDR1 SGHNT and CDR2 YYREEE (reference sequence). The CDR3 has 14 amino acids.

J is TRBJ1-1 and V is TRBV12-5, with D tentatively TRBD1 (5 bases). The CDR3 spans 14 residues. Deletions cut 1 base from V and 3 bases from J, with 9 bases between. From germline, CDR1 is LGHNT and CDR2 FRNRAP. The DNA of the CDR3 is TGTGCTAGTGGTTTGGGACAAGGGGACACTGAAGCTTTCTTT. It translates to CASGLGQGDTEAFF.

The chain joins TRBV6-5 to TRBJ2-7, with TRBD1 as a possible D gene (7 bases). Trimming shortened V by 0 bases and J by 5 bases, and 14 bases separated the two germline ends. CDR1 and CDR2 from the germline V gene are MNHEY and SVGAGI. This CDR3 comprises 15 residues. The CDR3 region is CASSYSRRGLDEQYF. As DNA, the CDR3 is TGTGCCAGCAGTTACTCACGGAGGGGGCTGGACGAGCAGTACTTC.

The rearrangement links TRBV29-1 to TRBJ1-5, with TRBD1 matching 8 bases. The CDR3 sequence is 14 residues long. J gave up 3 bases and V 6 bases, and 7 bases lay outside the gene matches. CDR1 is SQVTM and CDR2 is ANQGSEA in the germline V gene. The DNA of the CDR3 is TGCAGCGTCCTAACGGGACAGGCCAATCAGCCCCAGCATTTT. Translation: CSVLTGQANQPQHF. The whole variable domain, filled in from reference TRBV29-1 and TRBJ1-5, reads SAVISQKPSRDICQRGTSLTIQCQVDSQVTMMFWYRQQPGQSLTLIATANQGSEATYESGFVIDKFPISRPNLTFSTLTVSNMSPEDSSIYLCSVLTGQANQPQHFGDGTRLSIL.

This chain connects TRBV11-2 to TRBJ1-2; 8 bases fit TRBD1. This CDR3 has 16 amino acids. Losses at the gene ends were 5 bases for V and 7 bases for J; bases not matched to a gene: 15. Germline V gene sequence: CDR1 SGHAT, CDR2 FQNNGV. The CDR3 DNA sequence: TGTGCCAGCAGCCCAGAGGGGTACAGGGGGGTCTCTGGCTACACCTTC. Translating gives CASSPEGYRGVSGYTF.

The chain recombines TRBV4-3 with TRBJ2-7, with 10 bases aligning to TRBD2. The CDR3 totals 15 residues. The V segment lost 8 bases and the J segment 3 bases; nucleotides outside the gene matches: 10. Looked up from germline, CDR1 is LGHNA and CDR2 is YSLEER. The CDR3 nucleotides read TGCGCCAGCGCCCCTCAGCGGGAGGGCCTCTACGAGCAGTACTTC. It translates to CASAPQREGLYEQYF.

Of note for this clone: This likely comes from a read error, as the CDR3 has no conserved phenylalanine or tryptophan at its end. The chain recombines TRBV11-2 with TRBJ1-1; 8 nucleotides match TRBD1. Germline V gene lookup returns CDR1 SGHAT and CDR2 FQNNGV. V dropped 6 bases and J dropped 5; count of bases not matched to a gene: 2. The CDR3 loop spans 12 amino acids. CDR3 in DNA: TGTGCCAGCAGTACAGGGGGTACTGAAGCTTTCCTT. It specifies CASSTGGTEAFL.

The CDR3 bases are TGTGCCAGCAGTAGAACCGGGACAGGGGGCCTTCAGCCCCAGCATTTT. Its translation: CASSRTGTGGLQPQHF. The rearrangement links TRBV28 to TRBJ1-5, with TRBD1 matching 12 bases. Germline CDR1 MDHEN, CDR2 SYDVKM. This CDR3 has 16 residues. Losses at the gene ends were 5 bases for V and 6 bases for J; bases not matched to a gene: 8. The full variable domain, its missing parts supplied by reference TRBV28 and TRBJ1-5, is DVKVTQSSRYLVKRTGEKVFLECVQDMDHENMFWYRQDPGLGLRLIYFSYDVKMKEKGDIPEGYSVSREKKERFSLILESASTNQTSMYLCASSRTGTGGLQPQHFGDGTRLSIL.

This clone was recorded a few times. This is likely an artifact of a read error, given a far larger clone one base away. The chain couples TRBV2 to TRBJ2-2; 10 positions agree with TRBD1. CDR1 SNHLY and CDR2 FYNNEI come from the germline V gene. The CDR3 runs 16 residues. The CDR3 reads CASSGTGVGLTGELSF. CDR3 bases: TGTGCCAGCTCCGGGACAGGGGTCGGTCTCACCGGGGAGCTGTCTTTT.

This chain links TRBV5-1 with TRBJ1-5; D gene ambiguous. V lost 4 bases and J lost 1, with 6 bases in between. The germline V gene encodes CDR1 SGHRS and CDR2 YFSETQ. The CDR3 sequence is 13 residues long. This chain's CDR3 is CASSATSNQPQHF. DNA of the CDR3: TGCGCCAGCAGCGCAACAAGCAATCAGCCCCAGCATTTT.